The entry below gives a single T cell receptor beta chain sequence along with its context. Its antigen is still unknown. These data come from a study of OX40 agonist ivuxolimab in advanced cancers. Study information: Ivuxolimab is an agonistic anti-OX40 (CD134) antibody, and patients were treated with it. The group had a mean age of 60 years, ranged from roughly 23 to 85, and was just under 85% male.

General study findings and limits: On average, CD8+ T cells had more expanded clones than CD4+. Among expanded peripheral T cells, antigen specificity went undetermined.

Germline CDR1 and CDR2: SGHTA and FQGNSA. This CDR3 region has 12 residues. V lost 4 bases, J lost 7 bases, and 10 bases lay in between. The assay was immunoSEQ multiplex PCR, and TCRdb's table has in-frame clones only and misses some. Of approximately 64,000 clones listed, about 85% are singletons. Source: CD4+ or CD8+ T cells sorted from blood, taken in a trial of the OX40 agonist ivuxolimab. The sequence was obtained from an adult with an advanced solid tumor such as melanoma, head and neck, liver or kidney cancer. This sequence joins TRBV7-2 and TRBJ1-1, with D unresolved. The CDR3: CASSYGPIEAFF. CDR3 nucleotide sequence: TGTGCCAGCAGCTACGGACCTATTGAAGCTTTCTTT.